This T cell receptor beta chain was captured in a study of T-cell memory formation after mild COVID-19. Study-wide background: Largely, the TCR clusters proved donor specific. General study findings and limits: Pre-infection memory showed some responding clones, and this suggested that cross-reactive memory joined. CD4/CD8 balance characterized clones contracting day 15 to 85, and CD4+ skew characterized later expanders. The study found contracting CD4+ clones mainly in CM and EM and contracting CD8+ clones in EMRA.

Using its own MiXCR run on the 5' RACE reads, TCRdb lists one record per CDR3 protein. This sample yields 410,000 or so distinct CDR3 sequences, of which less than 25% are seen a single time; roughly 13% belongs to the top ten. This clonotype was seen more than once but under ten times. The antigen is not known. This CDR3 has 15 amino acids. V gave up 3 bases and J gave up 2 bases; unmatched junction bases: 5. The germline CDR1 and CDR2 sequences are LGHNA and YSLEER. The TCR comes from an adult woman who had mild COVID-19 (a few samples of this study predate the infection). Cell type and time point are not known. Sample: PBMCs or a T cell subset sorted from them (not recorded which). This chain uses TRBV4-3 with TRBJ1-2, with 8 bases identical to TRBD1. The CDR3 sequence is CASSQDRVLNYGYTF. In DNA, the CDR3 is TGCGCCAGCAGCCAGGACAGGGTGTTGAACTATGGCTACACCTTC.